The 24 T cell receptor beta chains presented below share a single source sample, sequenced in a study of T cell repertoires in cytomegalovirus infection. MiXCR, applied by TCRdb to the reads, yields one record per CDR3 protein. The repertoire includes some 480,000 distinct CDR3 sequences, 25% to 35% of them detected once, and 15% to 20% sits in the top ten. The antigens for these receptors are not known. This specimen was cultured PBMCs, taken from culture after CMV antigen stimulation. The source is a human donor in good health (CMV status not recorded). Some clones in this sample may be carry-over from other donors' samples.

This clonotype showed up just a few times. This chain uses TRBV7-9 with TRBJ2-7, with D possibly TRBD1 on 6 matching bases. The CDR3 runs to 15 residues. V lost 4 bases, J lost 5 bases, and 18 bases lay in between. The germline gives CDR1 SEHNR, CDR2 FQNEAQ (reference sequence). The CDR3 loop reads CASSSTGLVVDEQYF. The CDR3 DNA follows: TGTGCCAGCAGCTCTACAGGGTTGGTGGTCGACGAGCAGTACTTC.

This clonotype came up a few times. The V and J genes are TRBV7-8 and TRBJ2-1; unclear D gene. This CDR3 region has 15 residues. Germline-derived CDR1 and CDR2 are SGHVS and FQNEAQ. Trimming took 7 bases from V and 0 from J, leaving 13 bases between them. The CDR3 is CASIRTRDSYNEQFF. CDR3 DNA sequence: TGTGCCAGCATCCGGACCCGCGACTCCTACAATGAGCAGTTCTTC.

The chain is built from TRBV6-5 and TRBJ2-3, with D possibly matching TRBD2 (5 bases). Trimming left V 4 bases short and J 0 bases short, with 20 bases between. CDR1 and CDR2 (germline): MNHEY, SVGAGI. The CDR3 totals 18 residues. The CDR3: CASSSGLGAATSTDTQYF. CDR3 DNA sequence: TGTGCCAGCAGTTCCGGCCTAGGAGCGGCCACTAGCACAGATACGCAGTATTTT.

In this sample, this clonotype turned up a few times. CDR3 coding DNA: TGTGCCAGCACTTACGGGGGGGGGACACCTGAAAAACTGTTTTTT. This sequence encodes CASTYGGGTPEKLFF. The chain is built from TRBV7-2 and TRBJ1-4, with D tentatively TRBD1 (6 bases). The germline V gene has CDR1 SGHTA and CDR2 FQGNSA. This CDR3 contains 15 residues. V shed 7 bases and J shed 7 bases, with 19 bases lying between them.

The chain links TRBV6-2 or TRBV6-3 to TRBJ1-1; tentative D call: TRBD1 (5 bases). Trimming shortened V by 2 bases and J by 2 bases, and 12 bases separated the two germline ends. This CDR3 is 15 amino acids long. Germline CDR1 MNHEY, CDR2 SVGEGT. The CDR3 here is CASSYGVDRNTEAFF. DNA for the CDR3: TGTGCCAGCAGTTACGGGGTCGACAGAAACACTGAAGCTTTCTTT.

The rearrangement links TRBV4-1 to TRBJ2-1; 13 bases are shared with TRBD2. The CDR3 consists of 17 residues. Germline CDR1 and CDR2: MGHRA and YSYEKL. V lost 3 bases to trimming and J lost 2 bases; unmatched junction nucleotides: 4. The CDR3 coding sequence is TGCGCCAGCAGCCAGGGGGGACTAGCGGGAACCTACAATGAGCAGTTCTTC. Translated: CASSQGGLAGTYNEQFF.

There are many counts of this clonotype. The rearrangement joins TRBV7-2 to TRBJ1-5; weak D call: TRBD1 (6 bases). The germline V and J ends were trimmed by 8 bases and 3 bases, with 14 bases remaining between them. Germline V gene sequence: CDR1 SGHTA, CDR2 FQGNSA. CDR3 size: 14 residues. The CDR3 is CASRGDMNNQPQHF. The CDR3, as DNA: TGTGCCAGCCGAGGGGACATGAACAATCAGCCCCAGCATTTT.

This clonotype was observed a few times. V and J are TRBV12-3 or TRBV12-4 and TRBJ2-7; tentative D call: TRBD1 (5 bases). V was clipped by 4 bases and J by 7 bases, with 8 bases between them. The CDR3 covers 11 residues. The CDR3 DNA follows: TGTGCCAGCAGTTATGGGGCGGAGCAGTACGTC. Translation: CASSYGAEQYV.

This chain uses TRBV6-1 with TRBJ1-5; D is possibly TRBD1 (5 bases). V lost 6 bases and J lost 6, with 18 bases in between. Germline CDR1 and CDR2: MNHNS and SASEGT. This CDR3 is 15 amino acids long. The CDR3 nucleotides read TGTGCCAGCAGACGGACATGGCAGTCAGGTCAGCCCCAGCATTTT. Amino acids: CASRRTWQSGQPQHF.

This clonotype was counted between two and nine times. V is TRBV7-8 and J is TRBJ2-7; the D gene is possibly TRBD1 (5 bases). Trimming pared 5 bases from V and 0 bases from J, leaving 8 bases between. Germline V CDR1 and CDR2: SGHVS, FQNEAQ. The CDR3 has 13 amino acids. The CDR3 region is CASSGRASYEQYV. The DNA of the CDR3 is TGTGCCAGCAGCGGCAGGGCCTCCTACGAGCAGTACGTC.

The CDR3 loop reads CASSVGVAGDNTQYF. CDR3 DNA sequence: TGTGCCAGCAGCGTAGGGGTAGCGGGAGACAATACGCAGTATTTT. The V and J genes are TRBV9 and TRBJ2-3; 9 nucleotides align to TRBD2. Germline V gene sequence: CDR1 SGDLS, CDR2 YYNGEE. This CDR3 comprises 15 residues. The J segment lost 7 bases and the V segment lost 0 bases, leaving 6 bases of the junction unmatched.

In its sample, this clonotype was seen a few times. The chain uses TRBV19 and TRBJ2-1; D not resolved. Germline V lookup: CDR1 LNHDA, CDR2 SQIVND (reference sequence). This CDR3 comprises 13 residues. Trimming shortened V by 3 bases and J by 0 bases, and 3 bases separated the two germline ends. The CDR3 region is CASSIGSYNEQFF. The DNA for the CDR3 is TGTGCCAGTAGTATTGGCTCCTACAATGAGCAGTTCTTC.

The rearrangement uses TRBV10-3 and TRBJ2-6, with 7 positions matching TRBD1. The J segment lost 4 bases and the V segment lost 4 bases, leaving 10 bases of the junction unmatched. This CDR3 has 17 residues. CDR1 and CDR2 (germline): ENHRY, SYGVKD. CDR3 nucleotide sequence: TGTGCCATCAGTGCGACAGGAGAGACAGGGGGGGCCAACGTCCTGACTTTC. Its protein product is CAISATGETGGANVLTF.

This clonotype showed up just a few times. The rearrangement joins TRBV28 to TRBJ2-3, with TRBD1 identical over 8 bases. The CDR3 totals 15 residues. V dropped 5 bases and J dropped 2; count of bases not matched to a gene: 6. Germline V gene data show CDR1 as MDHEN and CDR2 as SYDVKM. The DNA of the CDR3 is TGTGCCAGCAGTCCCGGGACAGGAGCCACAGATACGCAGTATTTT. Translating it yields CASSPGTGATDTQYF. The full variable domain, in which reference TRBV28 and TRBJ2-3 provide the parts outside the CDR3, is DVKVTQSSRYLVKRTGEKVFLECVQDMDHENMFWYRQDPGLGLRLIYFSYDVKMKEKGDIPEGYSVSREKKERFSLILESASTNQTSMYLCASSPGTGATDTQYFGPGTRLTVL.

The chain has TRBV27 and TRBJ1-5; the D is unclear. Trimming removed 5 bases from V and 3 bases from J, with 14 bases in between. CDR3 size: 15 residues. Germline V gene lookup returns CDR1 MNHEY and CDR2 SMNVEV (reference sequence). The CDR3 bases are TGTGCCAGCAGTCTCTCGCTGGGCAACAATCAGCCCCAGCATTTT. Amino acid sequence: CASSLSLGNNQPQHF.

Ten or more counts support this clonotype. The chain combines TRBV7-2 with TRBJ2-1, with 7 bases that match TRBD2. V gave up 1 base and J gave up 7 bases; unmatched junction bases: 7. This CDR3 has 15 amino acids. The germline V gene has CDR1 SGHTA and CDR2 FQGNSA. In DNA, the CDR3 is TGTGCCAGCAGCTTAGTCAGCGGGACTCGTAATGAGCAGTTCTTC. Protein product: CASSLVSGTRNEQFF.

The rearrangement uses TRBV10-3 and TRBJ1-2; 7 positions match TRBD1. V was clipped by 6 bases and J by 4 bases; unmatched bases: 5. CDR1 ENHRY and CDR2 SYGVKD come from the germline V gene. The CDR3 sequence is 13 residues long. CDR3 DNA: TGTGCCATCAGCCGGACAGGACCCTATGGCTACACCTTC. Amino acid sequence: CAISRTGPYGYTF.

V and J are TRBV6-2 or TRBV6-3 and TRBJ2-5, with 8 bases fitting TRBD2. The V segment lost 6 bases and the J segment 3 bases; nucleotides outside the gene matches: 12. Germline CDR1 MNHEY, CDR2 SVGEGT. CDR3 size: 16 residues. Here the CDR3 reads CASSVWGEAGEETQYF. The CDR3 bases are TGTGCCAGCAGCGTCTGGGGCGAAGCGGGAGAAGAGACCCAGTACTTC.

This clonotype was recorded a few times. The chain uses TRBV7-2 and TRBJ2-5; D possibly corresponds to TRBD2 (5 bases). Germline V gene sequence: CDR1 SGHTA, CDR2 FQGNSA. The CDR3 spans 16 residues. The V end lost 5 bases, the J end lost 5 bases, and 21 bases lay between the germline ends. The CDR3 loop reads CASSVGRALTGETQYF. CDR3 coding DNA: TGTGCCAGCAGCGTAGGGCGGGCGCTCACCGGGGAGACCCAGTACTTC.

This clonotype was counted between two and nine times. The rearrangement links TRBV5-1 to TRBJ2-5; TRBD2 agrees at 7 bases. The CDR3 contains 14 residues. After removal of 2 bases from V and 5 bases from J, the junction contained 6 bases not matched to a gene. CDR1 is SGHRS and CDR2 is YFSETQ in the germline V gene. The DNA for the CDR3 is TGCGCCAGCAGCTTTATAGCGGGCGTCGAGACCCAGTACTTC. This gives the protein CASSFIAGVETQYF. Based on the CDR3 plus reference TRBV5-1 and TRBJ2-5, the full variable domain is KAGVTQTPRYLIKTRGQQVTLSCSPISGHRSVSWYQQTPGQGLQFLFEYFSETQRNKGNFPGRFSGRQFSNSRSEMNVSTLELGDSALYLCASSFIAGVETQYFGPGTRLLVL.

This chain links TRBV7-2 with TRBJ1-1, with D possibly TRBD1 on 5 matching bases. The CDR3 extends over 16 amino acids. Germline CDR1 SGHTA, CDR2 FQGNSA. The ends were cut back, 5 bases at V and 4 bases at J, with 20 bases in the middle. The DNA for the CDR3 is TGTGCCAGCAGCCCCCGAAGCCCCGGGGGGGGCACTGAAGCTTTCTTT. Translated, it gives CASSPRSPGGGTEAFF.

The chain couples TRBV5-6 to TRBJ1-1; 9 bases map to TRBD1. With V trimmed by 4 bases and J by 5 bases, 6 bases remained unmatched. Germline-derived CDR1 and CDR2 are SGHDT and YYEEEE. The CDR3 is 14 amino acids. In DNA form, the CDR3 reads TGTGCCAGCAGCCGGGACAGGGTGCGGACTGAAGCTTTCTTT. Protein product: CASSRDRVRTEAFF. The full variable domain, its missing parts supplied by reference TRBV5-6 and TRBJ1-1, is DAGVTQSPTHLIKTRGQQVTLRCSPKSGHDTVSWYQQALGQGPQFIFQYYEEEERQRGNFPDRFSGHQFPNYSSELNVNALLLGDSALYLCASSRDRVRTEAFFGQGTRLTVV.

CDR3 sequence reads: CASSSASGRAFGDEQFF. The CDR3 DNA is TGCGCCAGCAGCTCTGCTAGCGGGAGGGCCTTTGGGGATGAGCAGTTCTTC. The rearrangement links TRBV5-1 to TRBJ2-1, with 12 bases lining up with TRBD2. There are 17 residues in the CDR3. Per the germline V gene, CDR1 is SGHRS and CDR2 is YFSETQ. With V trimmed by 3 bases and J by 8 bases, 12 bases remained unmatched.

The chain uses TRBV7-2 and TRBJ1-1; D might be TRBD1 (5 bases). CDR3 length: 12 amino acids. Germline V gives CDR1 SGHTA, CDR2 FQGNSA. Trimming took 3 bases from V and 10 from J, leaving 12 bases between them. In DNA, the CDR3 is TGTGCCAGCAGCTTTCCAGGGTGGGTAGCTTTCTTT. It yields the protein CASSFPGWVAFF.